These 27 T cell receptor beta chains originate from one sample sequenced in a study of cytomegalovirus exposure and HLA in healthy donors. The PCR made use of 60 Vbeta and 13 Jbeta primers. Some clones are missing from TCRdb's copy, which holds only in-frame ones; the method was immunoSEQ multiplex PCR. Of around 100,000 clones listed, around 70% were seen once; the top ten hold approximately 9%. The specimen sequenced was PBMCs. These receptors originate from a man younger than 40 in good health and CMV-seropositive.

The CDR3 is CASSQEKAGGEYEQYF. In DNA, the CDR3 is TGCGCCAGCAGCCAAGAAAAAGCGGGGGGGGAATACGAGCAGTACTTC. The V gene is TRBV4-1, the J gene TRBJ2-7; TRBD2 matches 10 bases. V shed 0 bases, J shed 4 bases, and the junction held 6 bases outside the gene matches. The length of the CDR3 is 16 residues. Germline CDR1 MGHRA, CDR2 YSYEKL.

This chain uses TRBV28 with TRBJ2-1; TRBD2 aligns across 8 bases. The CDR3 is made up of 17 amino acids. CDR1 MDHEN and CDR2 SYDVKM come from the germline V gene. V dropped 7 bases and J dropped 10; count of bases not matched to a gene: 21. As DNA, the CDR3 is TGTGCCAGCATGGCCAGCGGGAGAGGGGTAGGATTTAAGGAGCAGTTCTTC. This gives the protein CASMASGRGVGFKEQFF.

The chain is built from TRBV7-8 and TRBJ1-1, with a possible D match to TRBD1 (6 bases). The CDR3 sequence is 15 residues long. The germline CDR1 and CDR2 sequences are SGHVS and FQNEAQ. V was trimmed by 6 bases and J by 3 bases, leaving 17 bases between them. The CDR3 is CASSSRQVWDTEAFF. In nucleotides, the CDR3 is TGTGCCAGCAGTTCAAGACAGGTATGGGACACTGAAGCTTTCTTT.

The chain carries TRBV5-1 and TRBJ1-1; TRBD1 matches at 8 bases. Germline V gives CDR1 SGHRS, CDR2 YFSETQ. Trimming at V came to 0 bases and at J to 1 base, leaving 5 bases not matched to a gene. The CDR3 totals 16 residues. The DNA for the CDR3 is TGCGCCAGCAGCTTGGGTAGGACAGGGACGAACACTGAAGCTTTCTTT. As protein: CASSLGRTGTNTEAFF.

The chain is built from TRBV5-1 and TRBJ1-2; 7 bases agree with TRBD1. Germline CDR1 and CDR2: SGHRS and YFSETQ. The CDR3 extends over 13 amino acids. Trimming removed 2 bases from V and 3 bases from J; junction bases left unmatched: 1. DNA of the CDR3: TGCGCCAGCAGCTTCGGACAGGACTATGGCTACACCTTC. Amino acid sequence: CASSFGQDYGYTF.

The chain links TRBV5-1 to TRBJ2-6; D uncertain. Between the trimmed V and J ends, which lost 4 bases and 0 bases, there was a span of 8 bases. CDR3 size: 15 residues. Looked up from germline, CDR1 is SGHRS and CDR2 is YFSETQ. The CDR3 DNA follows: TGCGCCAGCAGCCTAGGTAGCTCTGGGGCCAACGTCCTGACTTTC. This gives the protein CASSLGSSGANVLTF.

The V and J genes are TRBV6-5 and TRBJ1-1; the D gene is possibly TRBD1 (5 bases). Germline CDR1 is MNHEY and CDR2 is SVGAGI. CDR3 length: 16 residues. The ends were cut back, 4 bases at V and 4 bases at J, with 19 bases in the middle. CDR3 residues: CASSFPLSGRGTEAFF. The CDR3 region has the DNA TGTGCCAGCAGTTTTCCTTTGAGTGGGAGGGGCACTGAAGCTTTCTTT.

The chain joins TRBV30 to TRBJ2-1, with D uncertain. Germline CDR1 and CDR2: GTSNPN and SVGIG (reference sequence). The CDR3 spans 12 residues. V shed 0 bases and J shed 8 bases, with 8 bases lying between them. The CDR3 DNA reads TGTGCCTGGAGTGTACATCCTTATGAGCAGTTCTTC. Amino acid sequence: CAWSVHPYEQFF. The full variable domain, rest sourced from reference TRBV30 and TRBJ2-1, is SQTIHQWPATLVQPVGSPLSLECTVEGTSNPNLYWYRQAAGRGLQLLFYSVGIGQISSEVPQNLSASRPQDRQFILSSKKLLLSDSGFYLCAWSVHPYEQFFGPGTRLTVL.

The CDR3 DNA reads TGTGCCAGCAGCCCACTCTCCGGTTCTTCCTACGAGCAGTACTTC. It codes for CASSPLSGSSYEQYF. J is TRBJ2-7 and V is TRBV11-2; D uncertain. CDR1 SGHAT and CDR2 FQNNGV come from the germline V gene. The CDR3 has 15 residues. The V gene lost 5 bases and the J gene lost 1 base, with 15 bases spanning the gap.

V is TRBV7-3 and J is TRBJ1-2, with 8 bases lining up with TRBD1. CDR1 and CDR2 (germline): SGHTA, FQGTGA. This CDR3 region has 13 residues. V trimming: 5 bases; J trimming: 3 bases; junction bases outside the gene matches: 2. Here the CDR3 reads CASSPTGDYGYTF. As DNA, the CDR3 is TGTGCCAGCAGCCCGACAGGGGACTATGGCTACACCTTC. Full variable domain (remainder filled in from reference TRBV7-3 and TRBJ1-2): GAGVSQTPSNKVTEKGKYVELRCDPISGHTALYWYRQSLGQGPEFLIYFQGTGAADDSGLPNDRFFAVRPEGSVSTLKIQRTERGDSAVYLCASSPTGDYGYTFGSGTRLTVV.

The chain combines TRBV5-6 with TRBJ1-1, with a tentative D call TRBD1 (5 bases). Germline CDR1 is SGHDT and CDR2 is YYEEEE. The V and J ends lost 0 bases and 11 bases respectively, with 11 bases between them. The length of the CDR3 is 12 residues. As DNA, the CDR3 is TGTGCCAGCAGCTTGGGCGTGGGGGGGGCTTTCTTT. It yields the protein CASSLGVGGAFF.

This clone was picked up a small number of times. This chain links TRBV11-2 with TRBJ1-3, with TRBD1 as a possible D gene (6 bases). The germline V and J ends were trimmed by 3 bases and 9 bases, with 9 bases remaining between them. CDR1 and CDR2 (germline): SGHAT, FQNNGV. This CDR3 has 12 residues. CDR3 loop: CASSLQGRTIYF. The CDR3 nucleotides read TGTGCCAGCAGCTTGCAGGGGCGCACCATATATTTT.

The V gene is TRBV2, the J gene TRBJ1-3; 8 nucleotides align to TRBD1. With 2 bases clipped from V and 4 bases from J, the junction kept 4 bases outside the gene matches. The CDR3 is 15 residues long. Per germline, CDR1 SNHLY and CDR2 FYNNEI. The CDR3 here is CASSEQGALGNTIYF. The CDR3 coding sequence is TGTGCCAGCAGTGAACAGGGGGCGTTAGGAAACACCATATATTTT.

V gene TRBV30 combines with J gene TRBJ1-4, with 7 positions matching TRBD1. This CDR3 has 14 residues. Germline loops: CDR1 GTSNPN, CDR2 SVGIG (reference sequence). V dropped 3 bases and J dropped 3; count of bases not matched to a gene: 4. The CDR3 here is CAWSRTGPNEKLFF. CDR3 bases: TGTGCCTGGAGCCGGACAGGCCCTAATGAAAAACTGTTTTTT.

CDR3 sequence: CASSHLPQRDSVDGYTF. The CDR3 region has the DNA TGTGCCAGCAGTCACCTCCCCCAACGGGATTCCGTCGACGGCTACACCTTC. V and J are TRBV2 and TRBJ1-2; D gene unclear. The V end was cut by 5 bases, the J end by 8 bases, with 27 bases between. CDR1 and CDR2 from the germline V gene are SNHLY and FYNNEI. The length of the CDR3 is 17 residues.

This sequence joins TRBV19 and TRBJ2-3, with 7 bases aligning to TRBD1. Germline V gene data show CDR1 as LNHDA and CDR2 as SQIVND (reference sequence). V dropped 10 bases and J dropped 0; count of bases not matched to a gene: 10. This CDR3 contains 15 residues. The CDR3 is CAISEGGWSTDTQYF. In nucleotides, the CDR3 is TGTGCCATAAGTGAAGGGGGCTGGAGCACAGATACGCAGTATTTT.

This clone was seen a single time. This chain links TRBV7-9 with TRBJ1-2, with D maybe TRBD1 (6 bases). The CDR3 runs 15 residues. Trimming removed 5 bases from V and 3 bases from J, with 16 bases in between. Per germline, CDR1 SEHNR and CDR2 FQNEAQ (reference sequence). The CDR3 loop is CASSRGGGWDYGYTF. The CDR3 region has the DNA TGTGCCAGCAGCCGGGGTGGGGGCTGGGACTATGGCTACACCTTC.

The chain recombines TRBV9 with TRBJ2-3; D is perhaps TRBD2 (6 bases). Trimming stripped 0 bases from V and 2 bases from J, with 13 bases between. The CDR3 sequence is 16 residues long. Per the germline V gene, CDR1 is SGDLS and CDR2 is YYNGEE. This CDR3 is CASSVERESPTDTQYF. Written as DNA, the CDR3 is TGTGCCAGCAGCGTAGAACGGGAGTCGCCCACAGATACGCAGTATTTT.

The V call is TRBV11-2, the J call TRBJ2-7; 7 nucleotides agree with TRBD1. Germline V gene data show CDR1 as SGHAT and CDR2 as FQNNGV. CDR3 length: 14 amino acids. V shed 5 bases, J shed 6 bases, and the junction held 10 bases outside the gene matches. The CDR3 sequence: CASSPPDRVSEQYV. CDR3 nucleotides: TGTGCCAGCAGCCCCCCCGACAGGGTAAGCGAGCAGTACGTC.

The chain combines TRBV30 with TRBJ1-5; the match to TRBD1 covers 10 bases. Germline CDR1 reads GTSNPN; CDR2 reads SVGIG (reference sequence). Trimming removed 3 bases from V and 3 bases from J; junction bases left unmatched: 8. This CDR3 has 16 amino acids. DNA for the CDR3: TGTGCCTGGAGCGCCCGCGGACAGGGGGTCAATCAGCCCCAGCATTTT. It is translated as CAWSARGQGVNQPQHF. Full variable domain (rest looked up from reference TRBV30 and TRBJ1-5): SQTIHQWPATLVQPVGSPLSLECTVEGTSNPNLYWYRQAAGRGLQLLFYSVGIGQISSEVPQNLSASRPQDRQFILSSKKLLLSDSGFYLCAWSARGQGVNQPQHFGDGTRLSIL.

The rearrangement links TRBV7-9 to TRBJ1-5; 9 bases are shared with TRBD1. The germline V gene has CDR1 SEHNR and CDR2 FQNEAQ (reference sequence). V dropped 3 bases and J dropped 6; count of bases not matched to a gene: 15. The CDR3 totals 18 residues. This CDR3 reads CASSLDRGLQGAGQPQHF. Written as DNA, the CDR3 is TGTGCCAGCAGCTTGGATAGGGGACTACAGGGGGCGGGTCAGCCCCAGCATTTT.

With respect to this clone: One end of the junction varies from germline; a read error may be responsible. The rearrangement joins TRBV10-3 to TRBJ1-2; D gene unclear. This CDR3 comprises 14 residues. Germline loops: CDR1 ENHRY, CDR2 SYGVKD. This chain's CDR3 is CASSELDGTYGYTF. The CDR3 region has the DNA TGTGCCAGCAGTGAACTAGACGGAACATATGGCTACACCTTC.

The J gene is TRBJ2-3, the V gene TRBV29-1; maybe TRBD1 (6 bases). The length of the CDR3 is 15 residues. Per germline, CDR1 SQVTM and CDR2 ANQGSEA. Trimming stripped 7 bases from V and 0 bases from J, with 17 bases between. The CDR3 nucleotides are TGCAGCGCCATACAGGGTACGGCCAGCACAGATACGCAGTATTTT. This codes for CSAIQGTASTDTQYF.

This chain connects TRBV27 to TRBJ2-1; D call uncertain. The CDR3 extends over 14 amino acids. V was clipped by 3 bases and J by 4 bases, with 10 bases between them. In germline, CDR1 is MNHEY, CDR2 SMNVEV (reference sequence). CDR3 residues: CASSLGLPYNEQFF. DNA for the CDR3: TGTGCCAGCAGTTTGGGCCTTCCATACAATGAGCAGTTCTTC.

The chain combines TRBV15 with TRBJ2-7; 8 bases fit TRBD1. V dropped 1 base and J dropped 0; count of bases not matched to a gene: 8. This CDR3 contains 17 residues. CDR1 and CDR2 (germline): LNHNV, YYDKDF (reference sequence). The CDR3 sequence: CATSRGGQGASSYEQYV. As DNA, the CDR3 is TGTGCCACCAGCAGAGGAGGGCAGGGGGCAAGCTCCTACGAGCAGTACGTC.

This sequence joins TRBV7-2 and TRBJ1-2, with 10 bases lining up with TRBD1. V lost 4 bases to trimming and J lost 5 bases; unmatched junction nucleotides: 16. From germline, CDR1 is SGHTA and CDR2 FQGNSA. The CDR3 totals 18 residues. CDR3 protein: CASSYPGQGPGSIYGYTF. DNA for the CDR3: TGTGCCAGCAGCTACCCGGGACAGGGGCCAGGGAGTATATATGGCTACACCTTC.

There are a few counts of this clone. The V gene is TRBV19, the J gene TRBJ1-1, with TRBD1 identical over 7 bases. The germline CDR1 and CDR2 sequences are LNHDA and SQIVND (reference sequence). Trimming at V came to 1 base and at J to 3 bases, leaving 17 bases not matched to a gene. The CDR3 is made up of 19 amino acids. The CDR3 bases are TGTGCCAGTAGTATAGGGAGGGGGCCGGTTACGATCAGCGACACTGAAGCTTTCTTT. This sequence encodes CASSIGRGPVTISDTEAFF.